This T cell receptor beta chain was sequenced for a study of blood T cells in healthy people across ages (dated by TCRdb to the mid-2010s). Context from the whole study: In model experiments, template switching captured about one uniquely barcoded TCR beta cDNA molecule for every two T cells. To avoid experimental bias, donors of different ages were distributed randomly across sequencing lanes. Using the same blood draw, the study looked at two additional independent replicas of 1 million unique cDNA reads for two donors, one aged 18 to 29 and the other aged 80 or older. Using deep sequencing normalized with unique cDNA molecular identifiers, the study measured how TCR beta repertoire diversity changes with age. Four age groups were formed from the donors: young (average approximately 15 years), middle-aged (approximately 41), aged (around 62) and long-lived (more than 75).

On this clonotype: The clone's antigen remains unknown. No much larger clone is present one base from it, and per-base qualities are unavailable.

Results and caveats for the whole study, not just this receptor: Bulk unsorted PBMC profiling prevented conclusive comparison of naive and antigen-experienced compartments. Estimates of total diversity based on one million sequenced T cells were regarded as lower bounds and as underestimates. The long-lived group showed more naive CD4+ T cells, fewer expanded clones and increased TCR diversity than the aged group, suggesting age selection. There was a strong correlation between observed TCR beta diversity and the percentage of naive T cells measured by flow cytometry. Donor CMV infection status was unknown, potentially confounding age-related changes in expanded clonotypes. As age increased, observed TCR beta diversity per million T cells dropped in a roughly linear way, and a significant reduction was already evident by age 40.

Library preparation employed 5' RACE. TCRdb lists the instrument as Illumina HiSeq 2500. A second 7 to 11 cycle PCR used a sample-barcoded 5' primer and a J-beta primer mix. A unique molecular identifier was introduced onto each TCR beta cDNA molecule by a template-switch 5' adaptor carrying 12 random nucleotides. Each sample yielded at least 3 million CDR3-containing paired-end reads. First-strand cDNA synthesis was performed from all RNA using the Mint cDNA synthesis kit, with priming by a TRBC-specific oligonucleotide. Following uracil-DNA glycosylase treatment, a first 18-cycle PCR with universal primers M1SS and BC2_uni_R was performed on all cDNA. Concerning the study's data processing: For normalization, 1 million high-quality reads were randomly selected from each sample, with every read carrying a distinct molecular identifier. Reads sharing molecular identifiers were discarded rather than binned into consensus sequences. MiTCR, run with a Q25 quality threshold and the strictest error-elimination algorithm, handled CDR3 identification, clonotype clustering and error correction. A nonparametric unseen species model with Euler transformation was used to estimate lower-bound total TCR beta diversity. Through fastp at Q25 and MiXCR, TCRdb rebuilt clones from the public reads, retaining in-frame beta chains. Each entry is one CDR3 protein sequence, shown with its most common DNA and genes. The authors' filters were not applied to this entry. This sample has roughly 1,300,000 distinct CDR3 sequences in its table, and approximately 59% of those were observed once. Jointly, the top ten make up about 6.3% of the sample.

CDR1 and CDR2, per the germline V gene (reference sequence), are MNHEY and SMNVEV. Measured from the cysteine to the phenylalanine, the CDR3 is 14 residues long. The entry retains the CDR3 DNA only, 42 bases that are in frame from base 1. V loses 6 bases of germline sequence and J loses 2 bases, and the interval between the two ends is 14 bases. The 39 donors, aged roughly 6 to 95 years, were systemically healthy Caucasian individuals from Russia. Each donor gave ten milliliters of peripheral blood, drawn into EDTA-treated Vacutainer tubes. Ficoll-Paque density-gradient centrifugation was used to isolate PBMCs, with at least 7 million per sample. Trizol reagent was used to extract total RNA from the PBMCs, yielding at least 5 micrograms per sample. For every donor, flow cytometry on a PBMC aliquot measured the percentage of naive CD45RAhigh/CD27high T cells.

The V gene is TRBV27 and the J gene is TRBJ2-7, and perhaps TRBD1 as D gene, on 6 matching bases. Sequencing was performed on blood. This sequence originates from a man aged 18-30 years in good health. The CDR3 reads as follows: CASSPWTEPYEQYF. Here is the DNA: TGTGCCAGCAGCCCGTGGACAGAACCCTACGAGCAGTACTTC.